These 22 T cell receptor beta chains were all obtained from the same sample, sequenced in a study of shared clonotypes between healthy human individuals. Here immunoSEQ multiplex PCR was the method, and the copy in TCRdb shows in-frame clones only, minus some. The sample carries 2 million to 3 million clones, 93% recorded once. The sample comprised naive CD4+ T cells from PBMCs. Described subset: CD45RA+ positively selected. The origin of the receptors is a man between 18 and 29 years old in good health. Some clones in this sample may be carry-over from other donors' samples.

This clone was counted between two and nine times. Other DNA sequences in the same sample also yield this CDR3. This chain joins TRBV5-1 and TRBJ2-3; 8 bases are shared with TRBD2. The V and J ends lost 4 bases and 3 bases, in that order; junction bases with no gene match: 4. Germline V gene sequence: CDR1 SGHRS, CDR2 YFSETQ. The CDR3 totals 14 residues. As DNA, the CDR3 is TGCGCCAGCAGCCCCGGGACTAGGACAGATACGCAGTATTTT. It specifies CASSPGTRTDTQYF.

The V and J genes are TRBV28 and TRBJ2-7; 7 bases align to TRBD1. V shed 1 base and J 1 base; nucleotides not matched to a gene: 10. CDR3 length equals 17 residues. Germline CDR1 and CDR2: MDHEN and SYDVKM. CDR3 in amino acids: CASSLSWGRGSSYEQYF. CDR3 nucleotide sequence: TGTGCCAGCAGTTTATCCTGGGGCAGGGGGTCATCCTACGAGCAGTACTTC.

The chain carries TRBV7-6 and TRBJ1-5; D is undetermined. Germline V lookup: CDR1 SGHVS, CDR2 FNYEAQ. This CDR3 has 16 amino acids. V lost 5 bases to trimming and J lost 2 bases, with 16 bases between them. For the CDR3, the DNA is TGTGCCAGCAGCCCTTTGTCCGGGGTAGGCAATCAGCCCCAGCATTTT. It is translated as CASSPLSGVGNQPQHF.

V is TRBV5-1 and J is TRBJ2-7, with a tentative D call TRBD1 (5 bases). The V end lost 2 bases, the J end lost 4 bases, and 13 bases lay between the germline ends. CDR1 and CDR2 from the germline V gene are SGHRS and YFSETQ. The CDR3 contains 14 residues. The CDR3 sequence is CASSLRAGNYEQYF. The CDR3 bases are TGCGCCAGCAGCTTAAGGGCAGGGAATTACGAGCAGTACTTC.

The chain has TRBV19 and TRBJ2-3, with D tentatively TRBD2 (6 bases). The V gene lost 0 bases and the J gene lost 8 bases, with 12 bases spanning the gap. Germline-derived CDR1 and CDR2 are LNHDA and SQIVND (reference sequence). The CDR3 extends over 14 amino acids. The CDR3 region has the DNA TGTGCCAGTAGTATAGATCTACTGGGGGGTACGCAGTATTTT. This codes for CASSIDLLGGTQYF.

The V call is TRBV27, the J call TRBJ1-5, with a tentative D call TRBD1 (5 bases). Germline lookup yields CDR1 MNHEY and CDR2 SMNVEV (reference sequence). The CDR3 is 14 residues long. Deletions cut 7 bases from V and 7 bases from J, with 17 bases between. The CDR3 sequence: CASNPRGVGQPQHF. CDR3 nucleotides: TGTGCCAGCAATCCACGGGGGGTCGGGCAGCCCCAGCATTTT.

Comment on this clone: Other DNA sequences in this sample translate to the same CDR3. This chain connects TRBV7-2 to TRBJ2-1; D may be TRBD1 (6 bases). Deletions cut 4 bases from V and 0 bases from J, with 10 bases between. CDR3 length equals 15 residues. The germline V gene encodes CDR1 SGHTA and CDR2 FQGNSA. Here the CDR3 reads CASSSLGGSYNEQFF. The DNA for the CDR3 is TGTGCCAGCAGCTCGCTAGGGGGCTCCTACAATGAGCAGTTCTTC.

This clone has just a few counts. The V call is TRBV6-1, the J call TRBJ1-5; no firm D call. This CDR3 has 13 residues. Germline CDR1 and CDR2: MNHNS and SASEGT. V was pared by 6 bases and J by 5 bases, with 11 bases between. The CDR3 region is CASRPTAHQPQHF. CDR3 DNA sequence: TGTGCCAGCAGACCCACCGCTCATCAGCCCCAGCATTTT.

The table lists this clone with a count of one. The V call is TRBV5-8, the J call TRBJ2-1; 8 positions agree with TRBD2. With 2 bases clipped from V and 9 bases from J, the junction kept 13 bases outside the gene matches. Germline CDR1 reads SGHTS; CDR2 reads YDEGEE. The CDR3 totals 16 residues. This chain's CDR3 is CASSFLHGTRIGEQFF. The CDR3 region has the DNA TGTGCCAGCAGCTTCCTCCACGGGACTAGGATCGGTGAGCAGTTCTTC.

This chain links TRBV5-1 with TRBJ2-1; 7 nucleotides line up with TRBD2. The CDR3 has 16 amino acids. Germline CDR1 reads SGHRS; CDR2 reads YFSETQ. V dropped 3 bases and J dropped 7; count of bases not matched to a gene: 13. Written as DNA, the CDR3 is TGCGCCAGCAGCTGGACCCGGACTAGTACTCGTAATGAGCAGTTCTTC. It encodes CASSWTRTSTRNEQFF.

The genes are TRBV5-1 and TRBJ1-1; D is unresolved. There are 14 residues in the CDR3. The V end lost 4 bases, the J end lost 4 bases, and 14 bases lay between the germline ends. Germline CDR1 and CDR2: SGHRS and YFSETQ. The CDR3 spells CASSPGSVLTEAFF. The DNA for the CDR3 is TGCGCCAGCAGCCCTGGGTCCGTTCTCACTGAAGCTTTCTTT.

V and J are TRBV5-1 and TRBJ2-7, with D possibly being TRBD1 or TRBD2 (5 bases each). Per the germline V gene, CDR1 is SGHRS and CDR2 is YFSETQ. V lost 1 base, J lost 6 bases, and 14 bases lay in between. The CDR3 loop spans 14 amino acids. CDR3 bases: TGCGCCAGCAGCTTGATTGGGGGTGTGGGCGAGCAGTACTTC. Residues: CASSLIGGVGEQYF.

V usage is TRBV6-1 and J usage is TRBJ1-4; D remains ambiguous. Trimming left V 2 bases short and J 15 bases short, with 16 bases between. Germline assignment: CDR1 MNHNS and CDR2 SASEGT. The CDR3 runs 13 residues. CDR3 sequence reads: CASSEMEASSVFF. The CDR3 DNA reads as TGTGCCAGCAGTGAAATGGAGGCCAGTAGTGTGTTTTTT.

The J gene is TRBJ1-5, the V gene TRBV9; possibly TRBD1 for D (5 bases). Germline lookup yields CDR1 SGDLS and CDR2 YYNGEE. The CDR3 totals 15 residues. V lost 0 bases and J 6 bases, leaving 13 bases between the germline ends. This CDR3 is CASSVDVVGTQPQHF. The DNA for the CDR3 is TGTGCCAGCAGCGTAGATGTTGTGGGGACTCAGCCCCAGCATTTT.

The chain employs TRBV30 and TRBJ2-1; D not resolved. The CDR3 consists of 12 residues. Trimming removed 3 bases from V and 4 bases from J, with 7 bases in between. Germline V gives CDR1 GTSNPN, CDR2 SVGIG (reference sequence). The CDR3 protein is CAWSSYYNEQFF. The CDR3, as DNA: TGTGCCTGGAGCTCGTATTACAATGAGCAGTTCTTC.

The chain has TRBV4-1 and TRBJ2-1; D is perhaps TRBD1 (5 bases). The ends were cut back, 0 bases at V and 9 bases at J, with 12 bases in the middle. CDR1 is MGHRA, CDR2 YSYEKL, per germline. This CDR3 region has 14 residues. In nucleotides, the CDR3 is TGCGCCAGCAGCCAAGAGTACAGGCGCGGTGAGCAGTTCTTC. Protein product: CASSQEYRRGEQFF.

The chain carries TRBV2 and TRBJ2-1; the match to TRBD1 covers 8 bases. V lost 1 base to trimming and J lost 8 bases; unmatched junction nucleotides: 4. The CDR3 totals 14 residues. The germline V gene has CDR1 SNHLY and CDR2 FYNNEI. The CDR3 reads CASSEGQGFDEQFF. The DNA for the CDR3 is TGTGCCAGCAGTGAAGGACAGGGGTTCGATGAGCAGTTCTTC.

The V call is TRBV6-5, the J call TRBJ1-1, with D maybe TRBD1 (5 bases). The CDR3 totals 13 residues. From germline, CDR1 is MNHEY and CDR2 SVGAGI. Trimming cost V 5 bases and J 5 bases, with 12 bases left between them. The CDR3 DNA is TGTGCCAGCAGTAGGGGCCTGGGAACTGAAGCTTTCTTT. Translation gives CASSRGLGTEAFF.

The gene calls are TRBV7-9 and TRBJ1-1, with unresolved D. The V gene lost 2 bases and the J gene lost 0 bases, with 16 bases spanning the gap. CDR3 size: 17 residues. Germline V CDR1 and CDR2: SEHNR, FQNEAQ (reference sequence). The CDR3 DNA follows: TGTGCCAGCAGCTTACTTCGACCCAGGATGATGAACACTGAAGCTTTCTTT. Amino acids: CASSLLRPRMMNTEAFF.

This chain joins TRBV5-5 and TRBJ2-7; TRBD2 aligns across 7 bases. V lost 4 bases to trimming and J lost 6 bases; unmatched junction nucleotides: 10. From germline, CDR1 is SGHKS and CDR2 YYEKEE (reference sequence). This CDR3 is built from 14 residues. The CDR3 coding sequence is TGTGCCAGCAGCCCCTTCGGGGGGAACGGCGAGCAGTACTTC. Residues: CASSPFGGNGEQYF.

With regard to this clone: The identical CDR3 is also encoded by other nucleotide sequences in the sample. The chain employs TRBV18 and TRBJ1-1; D gene uncertain. The CDR3 has 13 amino acids. V was cut by 2 bases and J by 0 bases, with 4 bases left in between. The germline CDR1 and CDR2 sequences are KGHSH and LQKENI. The CDR3 spells CASSPEVNTEAFF. For the CDR3, the DNA is TGTGCCAGCTCACCAGAGGTGAACACTGAAGCTTTCTTT.

The genes are TRBV28 and TRBJ2-7; D remains ambiguous. This CDR3 has 11 amino acids. The V end lost 10 bases, the J end lost 2 bases, and 9 bases lay between the germline ends. Germline V gives CDR1 MDHEN, CDR2 SYDVKM. CDR3 bases: TGTGCCACCCAGCGAACCTACGAGCAGTACTTC. Translating it yields CATQRTYEQYF.